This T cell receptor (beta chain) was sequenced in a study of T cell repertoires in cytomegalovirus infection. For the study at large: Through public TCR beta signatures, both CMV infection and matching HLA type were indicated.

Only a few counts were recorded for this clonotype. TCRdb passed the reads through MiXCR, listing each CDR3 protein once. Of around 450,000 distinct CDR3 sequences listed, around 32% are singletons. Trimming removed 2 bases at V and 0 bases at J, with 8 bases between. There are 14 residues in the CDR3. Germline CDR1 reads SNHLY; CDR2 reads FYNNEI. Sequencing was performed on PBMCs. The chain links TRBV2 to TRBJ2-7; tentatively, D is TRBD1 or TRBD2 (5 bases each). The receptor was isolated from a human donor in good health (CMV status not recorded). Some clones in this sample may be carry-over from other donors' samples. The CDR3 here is CASSEPGLSYEQYF. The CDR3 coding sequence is TGTGCCAGCAGTGAACCGGGGCTCTCCTACGAGCAGTACTTC.